Reported below is one T cell receptor (beta chain). Its matching antigen is unknown. These data belong to a study of early T cells in non-severe SARS-CoV-2 infection. Using its own MiXCR run on the 5' RACE reads, TCRdb lists one record per CDR3 protein. The repertoire has about 64,000 distinct CDR3 sequences, around 20% of them found once; the top ten carry 16%. The study's findings and limits: VDJdb matching favored anti-spike CD8 responses, missing private and CD4 specificities.

CDR3 length: 17 residues. The germline gives CDR1 LGHDT, CDR2 YNNKEL (reference sequence). The V gene lost 3 bases and the J gene lost 0 bases, with 12 bases spanning the gap. The V gene is TRBV3-1, the J gene TRBJ2-6; the D gene is possibly TRBD1 (5 bases). The sample here was whole blood, taken at baseline. The sequence was collected from an adult who was a healthcare worker with PCR-confirmed SARS-CoV-2 infection or an uninfected control (not recorded which). The CDR3 is CASSQPDSRSGANVLTF. CDR3 bases: TGTGCCAGCAGCCAGCCTGACAGCCGCTCTGGGGCCAACGTCCTGACTTTC.